This T cell receptor (beta chain) was obtained from a study of T cells in localized non-small cell lung cancer. Per germline, CDR1 SGHVS and CDR2 FNYEAQ. The ends were cut back, 4 bases at V and 2 bases at J, with 3 bases in the middle. The CDR3 totals 12 residues. TCRdb's copy holds only in-frame clones and misses some; the assay was immunoSEQ multiplex PCR. The sample yields 50,000 or so clones, 80% seen once. The chain is built from TRBV7-6 and TRBJ2-1; unclear D gene. This TCR came from a woman aged 35-70 years with stage II lung adenocarcinoma. The sample in question was PBMCs, obtained before any cancer treatment. CDR3 DNA: TGTGCCAGCAGCTCAACCTACAATGAGCAGTTCTTC. Translating gives CASSSTYNEQFF.